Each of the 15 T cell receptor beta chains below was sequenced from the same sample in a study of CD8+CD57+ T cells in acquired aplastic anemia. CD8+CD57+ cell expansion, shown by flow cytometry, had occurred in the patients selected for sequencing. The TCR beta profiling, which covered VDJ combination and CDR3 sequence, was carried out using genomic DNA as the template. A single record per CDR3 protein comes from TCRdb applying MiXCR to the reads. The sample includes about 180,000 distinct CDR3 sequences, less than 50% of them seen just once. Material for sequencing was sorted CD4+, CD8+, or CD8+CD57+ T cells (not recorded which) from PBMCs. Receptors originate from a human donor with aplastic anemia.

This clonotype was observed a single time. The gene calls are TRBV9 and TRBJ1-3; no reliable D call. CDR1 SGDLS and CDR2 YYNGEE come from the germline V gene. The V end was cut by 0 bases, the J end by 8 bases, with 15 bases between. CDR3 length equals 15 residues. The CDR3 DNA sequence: TGTGCCAGCAGCGTAGAGGCCAGCTATGGCTACACCATATATTTT. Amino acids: CASSVEASYGYTIYF.

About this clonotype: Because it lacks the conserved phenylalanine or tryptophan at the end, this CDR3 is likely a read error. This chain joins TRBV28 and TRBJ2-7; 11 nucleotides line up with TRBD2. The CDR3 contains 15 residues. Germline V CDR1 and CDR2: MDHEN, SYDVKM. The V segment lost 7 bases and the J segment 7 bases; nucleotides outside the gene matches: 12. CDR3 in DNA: TGTGCCAGCAAAGTTTATAGCGGGGGGGCGGATGAGCAGTACTCC. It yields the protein CASKVYSGGADEQYS.

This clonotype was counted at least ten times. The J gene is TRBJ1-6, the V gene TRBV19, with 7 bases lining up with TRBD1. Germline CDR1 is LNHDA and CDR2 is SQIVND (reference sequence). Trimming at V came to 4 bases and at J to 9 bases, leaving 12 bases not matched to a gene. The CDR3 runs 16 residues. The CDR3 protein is CASSRSHRDSRSPLHF. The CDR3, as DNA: TGTGCCAGTAGTAGGTCCCACCGGGACAGTCGTTCACCCCTCCACTTT.

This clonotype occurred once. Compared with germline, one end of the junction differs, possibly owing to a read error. The CDR3 reads CSSGLAGTSSHEQYF. CDR3 coding DNA: TGCAGCAGTGGACTAGCGGGGACCAGCTCCCACGAGCAGTACTTC. The gene calls are TRBV29-1 and TRBJ2-7; 12 bases are shared with TRBD2. The CDR3 consists of 15 residues. CDR1 is SQVTM, CDR2 ANQGSEA, per germline.

The DNA for the CDR3 is TGTGCCAGCAGCTCGCCCGGCAGGTGGGACACCATATATTTT. It specifies CASSSPGRWDTIYF. V usage is TRBV7-9 and J usage is TRBJ1-3, with unresolved D. Germline V CDR1 and CDR2: SEHNR, FQNEAQ (reference sequence). V was pared by 4 bases and J by 8 bases, with 15 bases between. CDR3 size: 14 residues.

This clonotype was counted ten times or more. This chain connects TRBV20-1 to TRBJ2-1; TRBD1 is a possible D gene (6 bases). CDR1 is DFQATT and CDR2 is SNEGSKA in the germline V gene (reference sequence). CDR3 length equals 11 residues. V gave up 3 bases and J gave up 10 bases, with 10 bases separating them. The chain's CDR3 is CSASGDREQFF. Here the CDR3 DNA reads TGCAGTGCTAGTGGCGACAGGGAGCAGTTCTTC.

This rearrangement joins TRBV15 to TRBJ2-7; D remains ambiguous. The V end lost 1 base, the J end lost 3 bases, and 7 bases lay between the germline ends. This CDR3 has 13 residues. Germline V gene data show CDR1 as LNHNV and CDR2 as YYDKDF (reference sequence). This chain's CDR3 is CATSRGRLYEQYF. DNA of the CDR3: TGTGCCACCAGCAGAGGCAGACTCTACGAGCAGTACTTC.

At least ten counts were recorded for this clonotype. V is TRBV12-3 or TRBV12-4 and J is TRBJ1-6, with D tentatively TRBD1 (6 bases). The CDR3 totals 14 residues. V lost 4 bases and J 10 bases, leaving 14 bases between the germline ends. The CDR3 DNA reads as TGTGCCAGCAGTTATGCCGGGGGGGGCTCACCCCTCCACTTT. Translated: CASSYAGGGSPLHF.

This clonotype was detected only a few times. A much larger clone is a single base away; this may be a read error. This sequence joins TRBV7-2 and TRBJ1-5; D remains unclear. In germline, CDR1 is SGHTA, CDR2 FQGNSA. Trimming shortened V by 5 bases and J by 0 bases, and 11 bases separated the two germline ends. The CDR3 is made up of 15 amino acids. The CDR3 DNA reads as TGTGCCAGCAGCCCCGGGGAGGCTAGCAATCAGCCCCAGCATTTT. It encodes CASSPGEASNQPQHF. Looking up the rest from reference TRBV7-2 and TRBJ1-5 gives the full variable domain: GAGVSQSPSNKVTEKGKDVELRCDPISGHTALYWYRQSLGQGLEFLIYFQGNSAPDKSGLPSDRFSAERTGGSVSTLTIQRTQQEDSAVYLCASSPGEASNQPQHFGDGTRLSIL.

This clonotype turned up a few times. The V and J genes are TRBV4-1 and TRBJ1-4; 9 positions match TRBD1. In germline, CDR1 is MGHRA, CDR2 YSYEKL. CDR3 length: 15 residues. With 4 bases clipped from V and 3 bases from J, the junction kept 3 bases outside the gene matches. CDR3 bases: TGCGCCAGCAGCCTTACAGGGGGCTCTAATGAAAAACTGTTTTTT. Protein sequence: CASSLTGGSNEKLFF.

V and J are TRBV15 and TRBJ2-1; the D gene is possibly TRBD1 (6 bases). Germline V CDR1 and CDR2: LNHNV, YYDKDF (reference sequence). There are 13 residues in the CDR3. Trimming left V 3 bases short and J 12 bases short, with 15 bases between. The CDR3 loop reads CATSSQSGARQFF. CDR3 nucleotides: TGTGCCACCAGCAGTCAATCAGGGGCGAGGCAGTTCTTC.

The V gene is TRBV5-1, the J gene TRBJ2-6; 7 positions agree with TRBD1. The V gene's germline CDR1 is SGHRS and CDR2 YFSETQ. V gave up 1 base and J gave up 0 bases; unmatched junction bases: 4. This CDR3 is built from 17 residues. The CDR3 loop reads CASSLRGLSSGANVLTF. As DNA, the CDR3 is TGCGCCAGCAGCTTGAGGGGGCTTAGCTCTGGGGCCAACGTCCTGACTTTC.

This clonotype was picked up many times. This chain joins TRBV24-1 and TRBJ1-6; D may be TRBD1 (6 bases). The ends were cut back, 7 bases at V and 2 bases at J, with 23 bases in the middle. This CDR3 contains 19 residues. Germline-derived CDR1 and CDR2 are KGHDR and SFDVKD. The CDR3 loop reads CATRPIRGGADPYNSPLHF. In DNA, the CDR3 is TGTGCCACCAGACCCATCCGTGGGGGGGCTGACCCCTATAATTCACCCCTCCACTTT.

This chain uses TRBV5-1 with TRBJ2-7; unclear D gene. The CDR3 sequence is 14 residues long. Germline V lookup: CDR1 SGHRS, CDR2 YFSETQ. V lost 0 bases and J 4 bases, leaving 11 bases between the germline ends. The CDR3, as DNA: TGCGCCAGCAGCTTGGCGGAGATAGTTTACGAGCAGTACTTC. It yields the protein CASSLAEIVYEQYF.

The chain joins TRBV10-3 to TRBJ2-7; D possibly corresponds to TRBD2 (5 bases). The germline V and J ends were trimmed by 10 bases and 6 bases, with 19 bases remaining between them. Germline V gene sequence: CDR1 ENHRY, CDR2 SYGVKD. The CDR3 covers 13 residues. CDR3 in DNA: TGTGCCACCTCCGGACTGGGCTTTGGCGAGCAGTACTTC. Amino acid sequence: CATSGLGFGEQYF.